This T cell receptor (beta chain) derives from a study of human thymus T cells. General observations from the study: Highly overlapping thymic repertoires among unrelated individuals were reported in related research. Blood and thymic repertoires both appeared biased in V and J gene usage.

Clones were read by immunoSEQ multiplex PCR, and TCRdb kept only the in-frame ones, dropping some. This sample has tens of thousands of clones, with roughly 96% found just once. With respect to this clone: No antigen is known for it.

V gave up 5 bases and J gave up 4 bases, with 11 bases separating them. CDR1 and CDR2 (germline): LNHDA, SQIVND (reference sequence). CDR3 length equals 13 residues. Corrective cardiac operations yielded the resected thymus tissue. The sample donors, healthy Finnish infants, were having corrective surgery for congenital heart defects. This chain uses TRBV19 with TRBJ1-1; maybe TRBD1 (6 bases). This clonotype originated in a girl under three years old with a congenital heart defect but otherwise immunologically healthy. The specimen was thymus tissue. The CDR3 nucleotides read TGTGCCAGTAGTGAGGTAGGGGGCACTGAAGCTTTCTTT. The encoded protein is CASSEVGGTEAFF.